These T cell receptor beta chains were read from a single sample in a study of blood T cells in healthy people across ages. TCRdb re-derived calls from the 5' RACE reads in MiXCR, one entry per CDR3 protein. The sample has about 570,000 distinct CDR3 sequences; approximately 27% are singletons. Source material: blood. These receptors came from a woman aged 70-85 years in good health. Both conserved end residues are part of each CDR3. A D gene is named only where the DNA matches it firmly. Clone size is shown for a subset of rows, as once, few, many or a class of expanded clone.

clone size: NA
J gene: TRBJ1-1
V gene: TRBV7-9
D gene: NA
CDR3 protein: CASSLWGHAFF
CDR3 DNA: TGTGCCAGCAGCTTATGGGGTCACGCTTTCTTT

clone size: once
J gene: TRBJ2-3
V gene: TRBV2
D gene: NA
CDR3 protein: CASSELIAQYF
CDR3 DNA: TGTGCCAGCAGTGAACTGATCGCCCAGTATTTT

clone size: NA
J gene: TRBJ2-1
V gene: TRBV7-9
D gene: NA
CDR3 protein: CASSLFGNEQFF
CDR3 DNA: TGTGCCAGCAGCTTATTTGGGAATGAGCAGTTCTTC

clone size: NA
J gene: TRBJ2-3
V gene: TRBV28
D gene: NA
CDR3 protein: CASSPRGNTQYF
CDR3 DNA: TGTGCCAGCAGCCCCCGGGGTAATACGCAGTATTTT

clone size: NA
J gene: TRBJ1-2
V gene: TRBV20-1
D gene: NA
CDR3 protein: CSAREGEGRYGYTF
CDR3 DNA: TGCAGTGCTAGAGAGGGGGAGGGTCGCTATGGCTACACCTTC

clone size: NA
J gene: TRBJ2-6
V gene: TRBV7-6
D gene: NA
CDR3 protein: CASSPTEITGANVLTF
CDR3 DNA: TGTGCCAGCAGCCCCACCGAAATCACGGGGGCCAACGTCCTGACTTTC

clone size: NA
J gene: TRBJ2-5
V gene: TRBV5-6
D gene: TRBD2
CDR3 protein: CASAWAGGRIQETQYF
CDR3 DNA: TGTGCCAGCGCGTGGGCGGGGGGGAGAATCCAAGAGACCCAGTACTTC

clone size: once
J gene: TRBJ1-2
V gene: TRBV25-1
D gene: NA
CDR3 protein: CASSAQGHGYTF
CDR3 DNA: TGTGCCAGCAGTGCGCAGGGACATGGCTACACCTTC

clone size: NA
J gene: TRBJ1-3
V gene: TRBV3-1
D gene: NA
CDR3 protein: CASSHDGDTIYF
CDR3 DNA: TGTGCCAGCAGCCACGATGGGGACACCATATATTTT

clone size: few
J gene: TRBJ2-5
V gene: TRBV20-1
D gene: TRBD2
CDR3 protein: CSAHRLAGGSETQYF
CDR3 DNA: TGCAGTGCTCACCGACTAGCGGGGGGGTCGGAGACCCAGTACTTC

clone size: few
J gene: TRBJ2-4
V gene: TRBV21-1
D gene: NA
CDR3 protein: CASSKLGGLAKNIQYF
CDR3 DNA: TGTGCCAGCAGCAAACTGGGGGGGCTAGCCAAAAACATTCAGTACTTC

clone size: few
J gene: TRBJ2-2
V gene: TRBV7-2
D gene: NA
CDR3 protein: CASSLQRVAGELFF
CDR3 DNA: TGTGCCAGCAGCTTGCAGCGGGTGGCCGGGGAGCTGTTTTTT

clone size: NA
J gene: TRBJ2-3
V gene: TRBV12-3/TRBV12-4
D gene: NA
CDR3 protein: CASSFGGARIDTQYF
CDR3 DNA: TGTGCCAGCAGTTTTGGGGGGGCGCGGATAGATACGCAGTATTTT

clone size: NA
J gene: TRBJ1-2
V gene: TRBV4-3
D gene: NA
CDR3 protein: CASSQEHWQAGYGYTF
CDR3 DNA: TGCGCCAGCAGCCAAGAACACTGGCAGGCGGGGTATGGCTACACCTTC

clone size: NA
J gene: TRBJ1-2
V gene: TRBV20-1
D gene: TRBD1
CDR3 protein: CSARDRTGPNGYTF
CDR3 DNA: TGCAGTGCTAGAGATCGGACAGGGCCGAATGGCTACACCTTC

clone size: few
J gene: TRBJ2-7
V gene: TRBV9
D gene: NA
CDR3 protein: CASSVDLGSYEQYF
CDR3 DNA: TGTGCCAGCAGCGTAGATCTGGGCTCCTACGAGCAGTACTTC

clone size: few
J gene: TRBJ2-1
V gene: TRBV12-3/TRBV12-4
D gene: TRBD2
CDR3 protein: CASSYPLAGVFF
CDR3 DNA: TGTGCCAGCAGCTACCCGCTAGCGGGGGTGTTCTTC

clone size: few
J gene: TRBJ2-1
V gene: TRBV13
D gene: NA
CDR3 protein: CASRDIAVGRHNEQFF
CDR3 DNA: TGTGCCAGCAGGGATATAGCGGTGGGGCGGCACAATGAGCAGTTCTTC

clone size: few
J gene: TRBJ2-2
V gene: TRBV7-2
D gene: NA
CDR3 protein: CASSLVSLYTGELFF
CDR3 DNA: TGTGCCAGCAGCTTAGTGAGCCTTTACACCGGGGAGCTGTTTTTT

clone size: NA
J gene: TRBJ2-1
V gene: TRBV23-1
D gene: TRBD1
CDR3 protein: CASSPGSSAGTGGNEQFF
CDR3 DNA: TGCGCCAGCAGTCCAGGTAGCTCTGCTGGGACAGGGGGCAATGAGCAGTTCTTC

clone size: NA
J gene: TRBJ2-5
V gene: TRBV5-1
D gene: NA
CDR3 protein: CASSLSRKEETQYF
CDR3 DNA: TGCGCCAGCAGCTTAAGCCGAAAGGAAGAGACCCAGTACTTC

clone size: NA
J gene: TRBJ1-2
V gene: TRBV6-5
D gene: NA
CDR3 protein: CASRTQGGDYGYTF
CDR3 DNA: TGTGCCAGCAGGACCCAGGGCGGTGACTATGGCTACACCTTC

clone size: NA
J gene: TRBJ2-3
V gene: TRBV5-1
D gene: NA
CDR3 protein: CASELGSTTDTQYF
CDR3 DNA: TGCGCCAGCGAATTGGGCTCGACCACAGATACGCAGTATTTT

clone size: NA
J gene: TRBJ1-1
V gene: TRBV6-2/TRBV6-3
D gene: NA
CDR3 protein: CASSYYLEAGAFF
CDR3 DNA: TGTGCCAGCAGTTACTACCTGGAGGCAGGCGCTTTCTTT